This T cell receptor beta chain was retrieved from a study of graft-versus-host responses after intestinal transplantation. Study-wide points: Early post-transplant HvG declines showed an association with peak circulating GvH clone levels.

The CDR3 is 15 residues long. The germline V gene encodes CDR1 MNHNS and CDR2 SASEGT. As for this clone: What it recognizes is unknown. Relative to the germline gene, one junction end is altered; a read error may explain this.

Clones were sequenced by immunoSEQ multiplex PCR, and TCRdb holds only the in-frame ones, with some missing. The sample has roughly 90,000 clones, 75% to 95% seen once. The starting material was unstimulated CD4+ T cells sorted from spleen or lymph node cells, obtained before transplant. This clonotype originated in a human donor who was the organ donor for an intestinal transplant. The gene calls are TRBV6-1 and TRBJ2-7; TRBD2 agrees at 11 bases. CDR3 in amino acids: CASSDGLAGFYGQYF. CDR3 nucleotide sequence: TGTGCCAGCAGTGATGGACTAGCGGGCTTCTACGGGCAGTACTTC.